The rows below give T cell receptor beta chains drawn from one sample of a study of identical twins. TCRdb re-called the 5' RACE reads through MiXCR, storing one row per CDR3 protein. This sample yields under 400,000 distinct CDR3 sequences, of which approximately 9.1% are seen a single time; 8.5% to 10% belongs to the top ten. Sequences were obtained from naive T cells sorted from blood. All receptors derive from a woman aged 50 to 60 in good health. The CDR3 runs from the conserved cysteine through the conserved F or W. A D gene is named only where the DNA matches it firmly. Only some rows state a clone size, as once, few, many or a class for expanded clones.

v_gene	d_gene	j_gene	abundance	CDR3nt	CDR3aa
TRBV20-1	NA	TRBJ2-1	many	TGCAGTGCTAGAGATGTGGGGGAGTTCTTC	CSARDVGEFF
TRBV27	NA	TRBJ2-1	NA	TGTGCCAGCAGTACCCCCACGGTGGGCAATGAGCAGTTCTTC	CASSTPTVGNEQFF
TRBV2	NA	TRBJ2-5	many	TGTGCCAGCACCCGATTCCTCCAAGAGACCCAGTACTTC	CASTRFLQETQYF
TRBV2	NA	TRBJ2-1	NA	TGTGCCAGCAACACGAATGAGCAGTTCTTC	CASNTNEQFF
TRBV7-9	TRBD1	TRBJ2-3	NA	TGTGCCAGCAGCTTAGTCCGGACAGGGGATATTAGCACAGATACGCAGTATTTT	CASSLVRTGDISTDTQYF
TRBV20-1	TRBD2	TRBJ2-1	few	TGCAGTGCTAGAGATCGGGAGAGGCTAGCGGGAGAAGAGCAGTTCTTC	CSARDRERLAGEEQFF
TRBV9	NA	TRBJ2-2	NA	TGTGCCAGCAGCGTAGGGGGGGTCACCGGGGAGCTGTTTTTT	CASSVGGVTGELFF
TRBV5-1	NA	TRBJ2-2	many	TGCGCCAGCAGGAATTTCCAGGGGACCGGGGAGCTGTTTTTT	CASRNFQGTGELFF
TRBV28	TRBD2	TRBJ2-7	NA	TGTGCCAGCAGGTCCAACCCGGGACTAGCGAATCCCTCACGATACTTC	CASRSNPGLANPSRYF
TRBV20-1	NA	TRBJ2-1	few	TGCAGTGCTAGTAAAAACAATGAGCAGTTCTTC	CSASKNNEQFF
TRBV5-1	TRBD1	TRBJ2-5	few	TGCGCCAGCAGGCACCCGGGACAGGGTTGGGAGACCCAGTACTTC	CASRHPGQGWETQYF
TRBV12-3/TRBV12-4	NA	TRBJ1-2	many	TGTGCCAGCACCCCTCGGGGGAACTATGGCTACACCTTC	CASTPRGNYGYTF
TRBV5-4	NA	TRBJ2-2	NA	TGTGCCAGCAGCTTGGTTCAAGACACCGGGGAGCTGTTTTTT	CASSLVQDTGELFF
TRBV7-6	TRBD1	TRBJ2-2	few	TGTGCCAGCGGGACAGGGACCGGGGAGCTGTTTTTT	CASGTGTGELFF
TRBV2	TRBD1	TRBJ2-2	few	TGTGCCACTCGACAGGGGTCCCTCACCACCGGGGAGCTGTTTTTT	CATRQGSLTTGELFF
TRBV12-3/TRBV12-4	NA	TRBJ1-3	NA	TGTGCCAGCAGTCCTCGTGGAAACACCATATATTTT	CASSPRGNTIYF
TRBV6-5	NA	TRBJ2-1	NA	TGTGCCAGCAGAATGACTGGCCAGCGGGCACACAATGAGCAGTTCTTC	CASRMTGQRAHNEQFF
TRBV15	NA	TRBJ2-4	few	TGTGCCACCAGCAGAGATCGGGGAAAGGATTCAAAAAACATTCAGTACTTC	CATSRDRGKDSKNIQYF
TRBV12-3/TRBV12-4	TRBD2	TRBJ2-1	few	TGTGCCAGCAGAGCCACTAGCGGGAGGAAAGGTTTGGCTGAGCAGTTCTTC	CASRATSGRKGLAEQFF
TRBV5-1	TRBD1	TRBJ2-7	few	TGCGCCGGTCCCCGAGCGACAGGGGTCTACGAGCAGTACTTC	CAGPRATGVYEQYF
TRBV24-1	NA	TRBJ2-3	NA	TGTGCCACCAGTGAGTCAGATACGCAGTATTTT	CATSESDTQYF
TRBV5-1	TRBD2	TRBJ2-1	few	TGCGCCAGCAGCCTTCCACTAGCGGGAGTGTTAAATGAGCAGTTCTTC	CASSLPLAGVLNEQFF
TRBV20-1	NA	TRBJ2-1	many	TGCAGTGCTAGATGGTTGGGCGATGAGCAGTTCTTC	CSARWLGDEQFF
TRBV27	TRBD1	TRBJ2-5	NA	TGTGCCAGCAGAGCCTGGACAGGGTACCAAGAGACCCAGTACTTC	CASRAWTGYQETQYF
TRBV20-1	TRBD2	TRBJ2-1	many	TGCAGTGCCGCGGGGCGGGGGGCGCGAATGAATGAGCAGTTCTTC	CSAAGRGARMNEQFF
TRBV5-1	NA	TRBJ1-1	NA	TGCGCCAGCAGCTTGGCCGGGAGCACTGAAGATTTCTTT	CASSLAGSTEDFF
TRBV7-2	TRBD2	TRBJ2-2	few	TGTGCCAGCAGCTGGGGACTAGCGAGCGCCGGGGAGCTGTTTTTT	CASSWGLASAGELFF
TRBV10-2	TRBD2	TRBJ2-5	few	TGCGCCAGCATGCGCGGGAGGGCCTGGGAGACCCAGTACTTC	CASMRGRAWETQYF
TRBV2	NA	TRBJ1-3	many	TGTGCCAGCAGTGAACAGCCTGGAAACACCATATATTTT	CASSEQPGNTIYF
TRBV2	NA	TRBJ2-7	NA	TGTGCCAGCAGTGAGGCGTACTCCTACGAGCAGTACTTC	CASSEAYSYEQYF
TRBV9	TRBD2	TRBJ2-1	NA	TGTGCCAGCAGCACCAGCGGGACGTATGAGCAGTTCTTC	CASSTSGTYEQFF
TRBV12-3/TRBV12-4	NA	TRBJ1-3	few	TGTGCCAGCAGTTCCGACCGGAGAAACACCATATATTTT	CASSSDRRNTIYF
TRBV29-1	NA	TRBJ2-5	NA	TGCAGCGTTCGGGCTGCCAAAGAGACCCAGTACTTC	CSVRAAKETQYF
TRBV6-6	TRBD1	TRBJ1-2	NA	TGTGCCAGCAGTTACCCCAACAGGGGATCAAACTATGGCTACACCTTC	CASSYPNRGSNYGYTF
TRBV12-3/TRBV12-4	TRBD2	TRBJ2-1	many	TGTGCTGTGGGACCGGGGCTAGCGGGAGGCAATGAGCAGTTCTTC	CAVGPGLAGGNEQFF
TRBV29-1	NA	TRBJ1-5	few	TGCAGCGTTTCGGGGGGTTACAATCAGCCCCAGCATTTT	CSVSGGYNQPQHF
TRBV12-3/TRBV12-4	TRBD1	TRBJ1-6	many	TGTGCCAGCAGTCAAGGGGGACAGGGGGATTCACCCCTCCACTTT	CASSQGGQGDSPLHF
TRBV12-3/TRBV12-4	NA	TRBJ1-6	many	TGTGCCAGCAGTTCCAGGGTGAATTCACCCCTCCACTTT	CASSSRVNSPLHF
TRBV29-1	TRBD1	TRBJ2-4	NA	TGCAGCGTTGGGGGACAGGGGAAAAACATTCAGTACTTC	CSVGGQGKNIQYF
TRBV11-2	NA	TRBJ1-1	many	TGTGCCAGCAGGGAGACAGCACCTGCTTTCTTT	CASRETAPAFF
TRBV5-5	TRBD2	TRBJ2-1	few	TGTGCCAGCAGCTCGACTAGCGGACCCCTCAATGAGCAGTTCTTC	CASSSTSGPLNEQFF
TRBV12-3/TRBV12-4	NA	TRBJ2-4	few	TGTGCCAGCGCCCGACTAGTCGGTGCCAAAAACATTCAGTACTTC	CASARLVGAKNIQYF
TRBV3-1	NA	TRBJ1-1	many	TGTGCCAGCAGGGAGGTAAGGAACACTGAAGCTTTCTTT	CASREVRNTEAFF
TRBV20-1	TRBD2	TRBJ2-7	many	TGCAGTGCTGCCCATTCGACTAGCGCACACGAGCAGTACTTC	CSAAHSTSAHEQYF
TRBV20-1	NA	TRBJ2-2	many	TGCAGTGCTAGGAGGGGGTCCGGGGAGCTGTTTTTT	CSARRGSGELFF
TRBV29-1	NA	TRBJ1-1	few	TGCAGCGTTGCTGGACTCAAGAACACTGAAGCTTTCTTT	CSVAGLKNTEAFF
TRBV7-8	NA	TRBJ2-2	many	TGTGCCAGCACCCCAGGCGACCTCTCCATATCCACCGGGGAGCTGTTTTTT	CASTPGDLSISTGELFF
TRBV3-1	NA	TRBJ2-1	few	TGTGCCAGCAGCCCCAAAAGGACCCGGAGCTCCTACAATGAGCAGTTCTTC	CASSPKRTRSSYNEQFF
TRBV20-1	TRBD2	TRBJ2-2	NA	TGCAGTGCCCCTGATAGCGGGAGGGCCGGGGAGCTGTTTTTT	CSAPDSGRAGELFF
TRBV5-1	TRBD2	TRBJ2-1	many	TGCGCCAGCAGGGGGGATAGCGGGAGCCCCTACAATGAGCAGTTCTTC	CASRGDSGSPYNEQFF
TRBV3-1	TRBD1	TRBJ2-2	NA	TGTGCCAGCAGTACCGGGACAGGGGAGCGAACCGGGGAGCTGTTTTTT	CASSTGTGERTGELFF
TRBV12-3/TRBV12-4	NA	TRBJ2-5	NA	TGTGCCAGCGTCGAGGGGAACTCGGAGACCCAGTACTTC	CASVEGNSETQYF
TRBV3-1	NA	TRBJ2-1	NA	TGTGCCAGCAGCCAAGAGGTCCTCCATGGCAATGAGCAGTTCTTC	CASSQEVLHGNEQFF
TRBV5-1	TRBD1	TRBJ2-7	many	TGCGCCAGCTCGGGGACAGACTCCTACGAGCAGTACTTC	CASSGTDSYEQYF
TRBV5-1	NA	TRBJ2-3	many	TGCGCCAGCAGCTTCGACTCGGGGGGCACAGATACGCAGTATTTT	CASSFDSGGTDTQYF
TRBV12-3/TRBV12-4	TRBD2	TRBJ2-5	NA	TGTGCCAGTGGGGTCAGCGGGAGGCGGGAGACCCAGTACTTC	CASGVSGRRETQYF
TRBV4-1	TRBD2	TRBJ2-1	few	TGCGCCAGCAGCCAAGAGCCGGCGGGAGGTTCGATTGAGCAGTTCTTC	CASSQEPAGGSIEQFF
TRBV10-2	NA	TRBJ2-7	many	TGCGCCAGCAGTGAGGGTTCCTACGAGCAGTACTTC	CASSEGSYEQYF
TRBV20-1	NA	TRBJ2-5	NA	TGCAGTGCTGCAAGGACAGTAGGGGAGACCCAGTACTTC	CSAARTVGETQYF
TRBV5-6	TRBD2	TRBJ2-1	NA	TGTGCCAGCAGCGGGGGGGTTGAGCAGTTCTTC	CASSGGVEQFF